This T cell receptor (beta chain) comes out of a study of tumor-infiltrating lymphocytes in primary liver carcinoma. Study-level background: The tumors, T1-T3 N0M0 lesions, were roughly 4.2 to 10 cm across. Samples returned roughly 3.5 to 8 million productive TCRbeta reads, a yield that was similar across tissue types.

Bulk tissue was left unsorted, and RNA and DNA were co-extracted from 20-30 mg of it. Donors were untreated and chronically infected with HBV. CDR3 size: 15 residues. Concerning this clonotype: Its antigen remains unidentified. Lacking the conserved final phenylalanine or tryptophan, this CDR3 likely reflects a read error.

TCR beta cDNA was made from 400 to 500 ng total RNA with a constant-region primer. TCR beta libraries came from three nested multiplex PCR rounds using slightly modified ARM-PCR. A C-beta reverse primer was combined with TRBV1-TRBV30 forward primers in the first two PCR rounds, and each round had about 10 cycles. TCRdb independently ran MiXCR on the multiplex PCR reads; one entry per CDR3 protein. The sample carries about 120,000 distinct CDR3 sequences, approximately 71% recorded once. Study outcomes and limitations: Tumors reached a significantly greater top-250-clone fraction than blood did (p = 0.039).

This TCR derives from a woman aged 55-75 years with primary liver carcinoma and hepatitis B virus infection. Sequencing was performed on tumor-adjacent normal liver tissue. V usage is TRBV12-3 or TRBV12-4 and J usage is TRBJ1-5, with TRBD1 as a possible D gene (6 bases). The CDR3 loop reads CASSPQGYSDQPQHL. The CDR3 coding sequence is TGTGCCAGCAGTCCCCAGGGGTATAGCGATCAGCCCCAGCATCTT.